Listed here are 25 T cell receptor beta chains from one sample, sequenced in a study of beta chain features in type 1 diabetes. The whole isolated RNA underwent reverse transcription, so sequencing captured expressed TCRB transcripts. Assay used: immunoSEQ multiplex PCR; TCRdb lists only in-frame clones, some missing. The profile shows roughly 170,000 clones, 10% to 15% of them singletons. Sequencing was carried out using central memory CD4+ T cells from blood. These TCRs come from a woman aged 18-29 years in good health.

This chain connects TRBV11-2 to TRBJ2-7; a possible D gene is TRBD2 (6 bases). The germline V and J ends were trimmed by 1 base and 0 bases, with 16 bases remaining between them. This CDR3 region has 17 residues. Germline V gene data show CDR1 as SGHAT and CDR2 as FQNNGV. The CDR3 here is CASSLGRGYTRSYEQYF. In nucleotides, the CDR3 is TGTGCCAGCAGCTTAGGACGGGGGTACACTCGCTCCTACGAGCAGTACTTC.

The CDR3 coding sequence is TGTGCCAGCAGCCGGGCTGCGACAGGGGGCTGGGAGCAGTACTTC. It yields the protein CASSRAATGGWEQYF. This sequence joins TRBV28 and TRBJ2-7; 10 bases match TRBD1. Germline V gene data show CDR1 as MDHEN and CDR2 as SYDVKM. The CDR3 covers 15 residues. With V trimmed by 6 bases and J by 7 bases, 12 bases remained unmatched.

The chain employs TRBV29-1 and TRBJ1-2; D not certain. There are 10 residues in the CDR3. Germline values: CDR1 SQVTM, CDR2 ANQGSEA. Trimming removed 4 bases from V and 6 bases from J, with 6 bases in between. CDR3 amino acids: CSVGENGYTF. CDR3 nucleotides: TGCAGCGTTGGGGAGAATGGCTACACCTTC.

There are a few counts of this clone. This chain joins TRBV5-4 and TRBJ2-2, with D perhaps matching TRBD1 (5 bases). Germline CDR1 and CDR2: SGHNT and YYREEE (reference sequence). V was cut by 0 bases and J by 4 bases, with 7 bases left in between. CDR3 length: 14 amino acids. CDR3 loop: CASSLEQATGELFF. The CDR3 nucleotides are TGTGCCAGCAGCTTGGAACAGGCCACCGGGGAGCTGTTTTTT. Full variable domain (outside the CDR3, taken from reference TRBV5-4 and TRBJ2-2): ETGVTQSPTHLIKTRGQQVTLRCSSQSGHNTVSWYQQALGQGPQFIFQYYREEENGRGNFPPRFSGLQFPNYSSELNVNALELDDSALYLCASSLEQATGELFFGEGSRLTVL.

This clone was counted only a few times. The chain combines TRBV11-3 with TRBJ2-5; D might be TRBD1 (5 bases). Germline assignment: CDR1 SGHNT and CDR2 YENEEA. V lost 0 bases, J lost 5 bases, and 7 bases lay in between. The CDR3 contains 13 residues. This CDR3 reads CASSLDYRETQYF. The DNA for the CDR3 is TGTGCCAGCAGCTTAGATTACAGGGAGACCCAGTACTTC.

CDR3 in amino acids: CAIKRTSGSQETQYF. CDR3 DNA: TGTGCCATCAAGAGGACTAGCGGTAGCCAAGAGACCCAGTACTTC. The chain couples TRBV10-3 to TRBJ2-5, with TRBD2 matching 10 bases. Trimming removed 7 bases from V and 1 base from J; junction bases left unmatched: 6. CDR3 size: 15 residues. Germline V gene sequence: CDR1 ENHRY, CDR2 SYGVKD.

This clone was seen a handful of times. The chain is built from TRBV28 and TRBJ2-5, with 8 bases identical to TRBD2. This CDR3 is 14 amino acids long. Trimming at V came to 5 bases and at J to 0 bases, leaving 2 bases not matched to a gene. Germline V gene lookup returns CDR1 MDHEN and CDR2 SYDVKM. The CDR3 loop is CASSPGGDQETQYF. The CDR3, as DNA: TGTGCCAGCAGTCCCGGGGGGGACCAAGAGACCCAGTACTTC. Supplemented by reference TRBV28 and TRBJ2-5, the full variable domain reads DVKVTQSSRYLVKRTGEKVFLECVQDMDHENMFWYRQDPGLGLRLIYFSYDVKMKEKGDIPEGYSVSREKKERFSLILESASTNQTSMYLCASSPGGDQETQYFGPGTRLLVL.

The table lists this clone with a few counts. The genes are TRBV7-9 and TRBJ2-2; TRBD2 is a possible D gene (6 bases). Trimming cost V 5 bases and J 7 bases, with 17 bases left between them. Germline V gene lookup returns CDR1 SEHNR and CDR2 FQNEAQ (reference sequence). This CDR3 contains 15 residues. CDR3 in DNA: TGTGCCAGCAGCCGAGGAGGGGATATGGTCGGGGAGCTGTTTTTT. Amino acid sequence: CASSRGGDMVGELFF.

This clone has a handful of counts. The V gene is TRBV19, the J gene TRBJ2-7; D is perhaps TRBD1 (5 bases). Germline CDR1 is LNHDA and CDR2 is SQIVND (reference sequence). The CDR3 is 14 amino acids. V gave up 5 bases and J gave up 0 bases, with 11 bases separating them. CDR3 region: CASSPTTASYEQYF. The CDR3 bases are TGTGCCAGTAGTCCAACGACAGCCTCCTACGAGCAGTACTTC.

V gene TRBV5-6 combines with J gene TRBJ2-1; D is possibly TRBD1 (5 bases). The germline gives CDR1 SGHDT, CDR2 YYEEEE. This CDR3 is built from 14 residues. Between the trimmed V and J ends, which lost 10 bases and 3 bases, there was a span of 17 bases. This CDR3 reads CAGARSEIYNEQFF. In nucleotides, the CDR3 is TGTGCCGGGGCCCGATCGGAAATCTACAATGAGCAGTTCTTC.

In nucleotides, the CDR3 is TGTGCCAGCAGCCCTTCACAGGGGGGTATGGACATTCAGTACTTC. Encoded protein: CASSPSQGGMDIQYF. This chain joins TRBV28 and TRBJ2-4, with 8 bases fitting TRBD1. The V and J ends lost 6 bases and 8 bases, in that order; junction bases with no gene match: 12. The CDR3 is 15 residues long. Looked up from germline, CDR1 is MDHEN and CDR2 is SYDVKM. Using reference TRBV28 and TRBJ2-4 for the parts outside the CDR3, the full variable domain is DVKVTQSSRYLVKRTGEKVFLECVQDMDHENMFWYRQDPGLGLRLIYFSYDVKMKEKGDIPEGYSVSREKKERFSLILESASTNQTSMYLCASSPSQGGMDIQYFGAGTRLSVL.

This clone has more than one count but fewer than ten. The chain uses TRBV27 and TRBJ1-2; tentative D call: TRBD1 (5 bases). The CDR3 contains 14 residues. With 4 bases removed from V and 4 bases from J, the gap between germline ends came to 13 bases. Looked up from germline, CDR1 is MNHEY and CDR2 is SMNVEV (reference sequence). CDR3 sequence reads: CASSSNRRTYGYTF. CDR3 sequence (DNA): TGTGCCAGCAGTTCTAACAGGAGAACCTATGGCTACACCTTC.

About this clone itself: The same CDR3 can be traced to other DNA sequences in this sample. CDR3 nucleotide sequence: TGCGCCAGCAGTCGACAGGGGTCTAATGAAAAACTGTTTTTT. It yields the protein CASSRQGSNEKLFF. The chain has TRBV4-1 and TRBJ1-4; the match to TRBD1 covers 8 bases. This CDR3 contains 14 residues. With 6 bases clipped from V and 3 bases from J, the junction kept 3 bases outside the gene matches. The V gene's germline CDR1 is MGHRA and CDR2 YSYEKL.

V gene TRBV5-1 combines with J gene TRBJ2-7; 10 bases align to TRBD1. Trimming took 4 bases from V and 5 from J; bases not matched to a gene: 6. Germline-derived CDR1 and CDR2 are SGHRS and YFSETQ. The CDR3 totals 14 residues. The CDR3 reads CASSVGQGKDEQYF. Written as DNA, the CDR3 is TGCGCCAGCAGCGTGGGACAGGGGAAGGACGAGCAGTACTTC.

There are a few counts of this clone. The rearrangement joins TRBV5-1 to TRBJ2-5; D call uncertain. From germline, CDR1 is SGHRS and CDR2 YFSETQ. The length of the CDR3 is 15 residues. The V end lost 2 bases, the J end lost 5 bases, and 16 bases lay between the germline ends. CDR3 coding DNA: TGCGCCAGCAGCTTACAGTCCGCTGGTACGGAGACCCAGTACTTC. It yields the protein CASSLQSAGTETQYF. Filled out from reference TRBV5-1 and TRBJ2-5, the complete variable domain reads KAGVTQTPRYLIKTRGQQVTLSCSPISGHRSVSWYQQTPGQGLQFLFEYFSETQRNKGNFPGRFSGRQFSNSRSEMNVSTLELGDSALYLCASSLQSAGTETQYFGPGTRLLVL.

This clone was counted only a few times. The chain links TRBV29-1 to TRBJ2-5; possibly TRBD2 for D (6 bases). V shed 7 bases and J shed 5 bases, with 14 bases lying between them. The CDR3 has 12 residues. Germline loops: CDR1 SQVTM, CDR2 ANQGSEA. CDR3 DNA: TGCAGCGCCCTAACGGGGAGGGAGACCCAGTACTTC. Protein product: CSALTGRETQYF.

This clone was detected a few times. The CDR3 here is CASSQSLAGARGTDTQYF. In DNA form, the CDR3 reads TGTGCCAGCAGCCAATCACTAGCGGGAGCTCGCGGCACAGATACGCAGTATTTT. The J gene is TRBJ2-3, the V gene TRBV14; TRBD2 matches 11 bases. The CDR3 covers 18 residues. With 2 bases clipped from V and 1 base from J, the junction kept 8 bases outside the gene matches. Germline V gene sequence: CDR1 SGHDN, CDR2 FVKESK.

A few counts support this clone. The gene calls are TRBV15 and TRBJ1-3; D ambiguous. The V gene's germline CDR1 is LNHNV and CDR2 YYDKDF (reference sequence). Trimming cost V 1 base and J 4 bases, with 11 bases left between them. The CDR3 consists of 15 residues. The CDR3 reads CATSRVATFGNTIYF. The CDR3 coding sequence is TGTGCCACCAGCAGAGTAGCAACCTTCGGAAACACCATATATTTT.

This clone was picked up a small number of times. The J gene is TRBJ2-7, the V gene TRBV27, with D hard to call. Germline V gene sequence: CDR1 MNHEY, CDR2 SMNVEV (reference sequence). V lost 5 bases, J lost 5 bases, and 19 bases lay in between. This CDR3 comprises 15 residues. DNA of the CDR3: TGTGCCAGCAGTACGGCAGGTGCATTTATCCACGAGCAGTACTTC. It yields the protein CASSTAGAFIHEQYF.

V and J are TRBV28 and TRBJ1-2; D is ambiguous. V lost 4 bases, J lost 8 bases, and 11 bases lay in between. Germline V gives CDR1 MDHEN, CDR2 SYDVKM. The CDR3 consists of 12 residues. CDR3 in amino acids: CASSSGASGYTF. Written as DNA, the CDR3 is TGTGCCAGCAGTTCGGGAGCCTCGGGCTACACCTTC.

The sample holds a few counts of this clone. This CDR3 reads CATGYRGGETQYF. The CDR3 DNA sequence: TGTGCCACTGGGTACAGGGGCGGCGAGACCCAGTACTTC. The genes are TRBV2 and TRBJ2-5, with 7 bases that match TRBD1. Losses at the gene ends were 10 bases for V and 5 bases for J; bases not matched to a gene: 10. The CDR3 sequence is 13 residues long. Per the germline V gene, CDR1 is SNHLY and CDR2 is FYNNEI.

In its sample, this clone was seen a few times. V gene TRBV29-1 combines with J gene TRBJ1-1; 7 bases fit TRBD1. The CDR3 sequence is 15 residues long. Unmatched junction bases numbered 7, after V lost 2 bases and J lost 1 base. The germline V gene has CDR1 SQVTM and CDR2 ANQGSEA. CDR3 nucleotide sequence: TGCAGCGTTGAAAAGTCACGGGACAGGAACACTGAAGCTTTCTTT. Protein product: CSVEKSRDRNTEAFF.

This clone has more than one count but fewer than ten. The chain couples TRBV5-4 to TRBJ1-1, with D possibly matching TRBD1 (6 bases). Germline V gene data show CDR1 as SGHNT and CDR2 as YYREEE (reference sequence). This CDR3 contains 16 residues. V was clipped by 1 base and J by 1 base, with 14 bases between them. Written as DNA, the CDR3 is TGTGCCAGCAGCTTGTCTGGGGGCCGGAGGAACACTGAAGCTTTCTTT. Translation gives CASSLSGGRRNTEAFF.

This clone was seen more than once but under ten times. V usage is TRBV6-5 and J usage is TRBJ2-5; weak D call: TRBD2 (5 bases). V gave up 7 bases and J gave up 7 bases, with 19 bases separating them. The germline V gene encodes CDR1 MNHEY and CDR2 SVGAGI. This CDR3 has 14 amino acids. The CDR3 DNA is TGTGCCAGCACCTATAGCGTCACCTGGGGGACCCAGTACTTC. Translated: CASTYSVTWGTQYF.

The chain carries TRBV10-3 and TRBJ2-7; TRBD2 aligns across 9 bases. The CDR3 extends over 14 amino acids. Per germline, CDR1 ENHRY and CDR2 SYGVKD. V lost 8 bases and J lost 2; bases outside the gene matches: 7. The CDR3 sequence is CAIRGLAGTYEQYF. The DNA for the CDR3 is TGTGCCATCCGCGGTCTAGCGGGAACCTACGAGCAGTACTTC.